This passage covers 28 T cell receptor beta chains from one sample sequenced in a study of graft-versus-host responses after intestinal transplantation. Their antigens are not known. Clones were sequenced by immunoSEQ multiplex PCR, and TCRdb holds only the in-frame ones, with some missing. Found here are fewer than 95,000 clones, 85% to 95% of them singletons; the top ten hold approximately 0.4%. The sample in question was unstimulated CD8+ T cells sorted from spleen or lymph node cells, obtained before transplant. The source is a human donor who was the organ donor for an intestinal transplant.

J is TRBJ1-2 and V is TRBV7-4; D unclear. Trimming pared 5 bases from V and 2 bases from J, leaving 9 bases between. The CDR3 is made up of 13 amino acids. From germline, CDR1 is SGHVT and CDR2 SQSDAQ. The CDR3 bases are TGTGCCAGCAGCGACTCCGGGAACTATGGCTACACCTTC. This gives the protein CASSDSGNYGYTF. Full variable domain (missing parts from reference TRBV7-4 and TRBJ1-2): GAGVSQSPRYKVAKRGRDVALRCDSISGHVTLYWYRQTLGQGSEVLTYSQSDAQRDKSGRPSGRFSAERPERSVSTLKIQRTEQGDSAVYLCASSDSGNYGYTFGSGTRLTVV.

V is TRBV2 and J is TRBJ2-7; D gene unclear. The tail of the sequence fits TRBJ2-1 better, so the J call may be wrong. The CDR3 extends over 13 amino acids. The V gene's germline CDR1 is SNHLY and CDR2 FYNNEI. The CDR3 spells CATKIWAYNEQFF. CDR3 nucleotide sequence: TGTGCCACCAAGATCTGGGCCTACAATGAGCAGTTCTTC.

This chain joins TRBV27 and TRBJ2-1; 8 bases map to TRBD2. Unmatched junction bases numbered 4, after V lost 5 bases and J lost 1 base. The CDR3 consists of 15 residues. CDR1 is MNHEY and CDR2 is SMNVEV in the germline V gene (reference sequence). The CDR3 DNA sequence: TGTGCCAGCAGTACGGGGGGGCTGTCCTACAATGAGCAGTTCTTC. Translation: CASSTGGLSYNEQFF.

The J gene is TRBJ2-7, the V gene TRBV5-5; TRBD2 might be the D (5 bases). V was pared by 4 bases and J by 0 bases, with 14 bases between. From germline, CDR1 is SGHKS and CDR2 YYEKEE (reference sequence). This CDR3 region has 15 residues. DNA of the CDR3: TGTGCCAGCAGCGCACGGGGTGCCCCCTCCTACGAGCAGTACTTC. Residues: CASSARGAPSYEQYF.

The chain uses TRBV28 and TRBJ1-5; possibly TRBD1 for D (5 bases). Germline assignment: CDR1 MDHEN and CDR2 SYDVKM. The CDR3 sequence is 15 residues long. V lost 6 bases to trimming and J lost 0 bases, with 12 bases between them. CDR3 in DNA: TGTGCCAGCAGATTCCTTACAGGTAGCAATCAGCCCCAGCATTTT. This gives the protein CASRFLTGSNQPQHF.

The DNA of the CDR3 is TGCGCCAGCAGCCAAGACCCCCTCGGGAACACTGAAGCTTTCTTT. Translated, it gives CASSQDPLGNTEAFF. The chain combines TRBV4-3 with TRBJ1-1, with no clear D. Germline V CDR1 and CDR2: LGHNA, YSLEER. Trimming took off 0 bases at V and 1 base at J, with 9 bases between the two ends. The CDR3 contains 15 residues.

J is TRBJ2-3 and V is TRBV13, with TRBD2 matching 8 bases. The CDR3 has 15 residues. The ends lost 2 bases at V and 1 base at J; junction bases unmatched: 2. CDR1 and CDR2 from the germline V gene are PRHDT and FYEKMQ (reference sequence). The CDR3 sequence is CASSLPRGGTDTQYF. CDR3 nucleotides: TGTGCCAGCAGCTTACCGCGGGGGGGCACAGATACGCAGTATTTT.

The chain has TRBV4-3 and TRBJ2-3, with D perhaps matching TRBD2 (6 bases). V was pared by 0 bases and J by 0 bases, with 16 bases between. CDR1 and CDR2 (germline): LGHNA, YSLEER. The CDR3 contains 18 residues. CDR3 coding DNA: TGCGCCAGCAGCCAAGATTTGCGGGGTACTTCTAGCACAGATACGCAGTATTTT. This translates into CASSQDLRGTSSTDTQYF.

The V gene is TRBV9, the J gene TRBJ1-2, with 8 nucleotides matching TRBD1. Losses at the gene ends were 3 bases for V and 4 bases for J; bases not matched to a gene: 14. The germline V gene encodes CDR1 SGDLS and CDR2 YYNGEE. CDR3 length: 17 residues. CDR3: CASSGRGNGQGGYGYTF. CDR3 coding DNA: TGTGCCAGCAGCGGTAGGGGTAATGGACAGGGCGGCTATGGCTACACCTTC.

V usage is TRBV6-5 and J usage is TRBJ1-1, with 8 bases aligning to TRBD1. The CDR3 is 14 residues long. Losses at the gene ends were 3 bases for V and 5 bases for J; bases not matched to a gene: 5. Germline lookup yields CDR1 MNHEY and CDR2 SVGAGI. The CDR3 sequence is CASSYTGGRTEAFF. The CDR3 coding sequence is TGTGCCAGCAGTTATACAGGGGGGAGGACTGAAGCTTTCTTT.

The chain links TRBV6-5 to TRBJ2-5, with D possibly TRBD2 on 6 matching bases. The DNA end lines up better with TRBJ2-7; the J call may be wrong. This CDR3 has 14 amino acids. CDR1 and CDR2 from the germline V gene are MNHEY and SVGAGI. CDR3: CASSLREFGSEQYF. CDR3 nucleotides: TGTGCCAGCAGTCTCAGGGAGTTCGGGAGCGAGCAGTACTTC.

The sample holds one count of this clone. V is TRBV6-1 and J is TRBJ2-1, with D maybe TRBD1 (5 bases). This CDR3 spans 17 amino acids. Trimming stripped 2 bases from V and 8 bases from J, with 22 bases between. CDR1 and CDR2 from the germline V gene are MNHNS and SASEGT. Written as DNA, the CDR3 is TGTGCCAGCAGTGAACCAAAGGGGATCACTCTGGGCGATGAGCAGTTCTTC. This translates into CASSEPKGITLGDEQFF.

The chain recombines TRBV9 with TRBJ1-6; TRBD1 is a possible D gene (5 bases). This CDR3 region has 13 residues. Between the trimmed V and J ends, which lost 3 bases and 7 bases, there was a span of 8 bases. The germline CDR1 and CDR2 sequences are SGDLS and YYNGEE. For the CDR3, the DNA is TGTGCCAGCAGCGCCCCAGGGAATTCACCCCTCCACTTT. Its translation: CASSAPGNSPLHF. Based on the CDR3 plus reference TRBV9 and TRBJ1-6, the full variable domain is DSGVTQTPKHLITATGQRVTLRCSPRSGDLSVYWYQQSLDQGLQFLIQYYNGEERAKGNILERFSAQQFPDLHSELNLSSLELGDSALYFCASSAPGNSPLHFGNGTRLTVT.

This clone is a singleton in its sample. The chain uses TRBV13 and TRBJ2-3; the D gene is possibly TRBD2 (6 bases). Between the trimmed V and J ends, which lost 5 bases and 1 base, there was a span of 13 bases. The CDR3 spans 15 residues. Germline V gene data show CDR1 as PRHDT and CDR2 as FYEKMQ (reference sequence). CDR3 amino acids: CASSPRGFGTDTQYF. The CDR3 DNA follows: TGTGCCAGCAGCCCTCGGGGGTTCGGCACAGATACGCAGTATTTT.

V usage is TRBV6-1 and J usage is TRBJ1-5; no reliable D call. This CDR3 spans 14 amino acids. Between the trimmed V and J ends, which lost 7 bases and 3 bases, there was a span of 13 bases. Germline CDR1 MNHNS, CDR2 SASEGT. This CDR3 is CASTPEGSNQPQHF. Here the CDR3 DNA reads TGTGCCAGCACGCCTGAGGGATCCAATCAGCCCCAGCATTTT.

This clone was recorded once. CDR3 in amino acids: CASSPGMRTYEQYF. Here the CDR3 DNA reads TGCGCCAGCAGCCCGGGGATGAGAACCTACGAGCAGTACTTC. V usage is TRBV5-1 and J usage is TRBJ2-5; D might be TRBD2 (5 bases). Matching the DNA end better, TRBJ2-7 makes the J call doubtful. Germline CDR1 SGHRS, CDR2 YFSETQ. This CDR3 is 14 amino acids long.

The chain carries TRBV20-1 and TRBJ1-2; D may be TRBD1 (5 bases). Between the trimmed V and J ends, which lost 6 bases and 6 bases, there was a span of 11 bases. The CDR3 has 11 residues. CDR1 and CDR2 from the germline V gene are DFQATT and SNEGSKA (reference sequence). CDR3 bases: TGCAGTGCCTTGTCAGGGAATGGCTACACCTTC. It encodes CSALSGNGYTF.

This clone has only one observation. V usage is TRBV27 and J usage is TRBJ2-1, with TRBD1 as a possible D gene (5 bases). Trimming took 2 bases from V and 3 from J, leaving 5 bases between them. This CDR3 is built from 13 residues. The germline gives CDR1 MNHEY, CDR2 SMNVEV (reference sequence). The chain's CDR3 is CASSLQGYNEQFF. The CDR3 coding sequence is TGTGCCAGCAGTTTACAGGGCTACAATGAGCAGTTCTTC.

The V call is TRBV4-3, the J call TRBJ1-2; D may be TRBD1 (5 bases). The CDR3 is made up of 16 amino acids. Germline CDR1 is LGHNA and CDR2 is YSLEER. With 7 bases removed from V and 4 bases from J, the gap between germline ends came to 22 bases. In DNA form, the CDR3 reads TGCGCCAGCACCAGGACGGCCTTTAAAAGGGGCTATGGCTACACCTTC. As protein: CASTRTAFKRGYGYTF.

The chain joins TRBV7-6 to TRBJ2-2, with 7 bases identical to TRBD1. The CDR3 extends over 13 amino acids. Germline CDR1 and CDR2: SGHVS and FNYEAQ. The J segment lost 6 bases and the V segment lost 6 bases, leaving 4 bases of the junction unmatched. CDR3 sequence: CASRRQGSGELFF. The CDR3 nucleotides are TGTGCCAGCAGGCGACAGGGATCCGGGGAGCTGTTTTTT. Full variable domain (missing parts from reference TRBV7-6 and TRBJ2-2): GAGVSQSPRYKVTKRGQDVALRCDPISGHVSLYWYRQALGQGPEFLTYFNYEAQQDKSGLPNDRFSAERPEGSISTLTIQRTEQRDSAMYRCASRRQGSGELFFGEGSRLTVL.

The rearrangement uses TRBV4-1 and TRBJ1-2; D perhaps matches TRBD1 (6 bases). Trimming removed 1 base at V and 3 bases at J, with 9 bases between. CDR3 length: 14 amino acids. In germline, CDR1 is MGHRA, CDR2 YSYEKL. DNA for the CDR3: TGCGCCAGCAGCCAAGGTGGACAGCACTATGGCTACACCTTC. Protein sequence: CASSQGGQHYGYTF.

The chain carries TRBV27 and TRBJ1-1, with a weak D call TRBD1 (6 bases). CDR1 is MNHEY, CDR2 SMNVEV, per germline (reference sequence). This CDR3 is built from 15 residues. V lost 5 bases to trimming and J lost 8 bases, with 21 bases between them. This CDR3 is CASSHGGGPMGEAFF. CDR3 nucleotide sequence: TGTGCCAGCAGTCATGGGGGGGGCCCTATGGGGGAAGCTTTCTTT.

The CDR3 protein is CASSFSGGAYDEQYF. In nucleotides, the CDR3 is TGTGCCAGCAGTTTTTCGGGGGGCGCGTATGACGAGCAGTACTTC. The chain employs TRBV27 and TRBJ2-7, with a weak D call TRBD2 (7 bases). Germline V gene lookup returns CDR1 MNHEY and CDR2 SMNVEV (reference sequence). This CDR3 has 15 residues. V gave up 3 bases and J gave up 5 bases, with 17 bases separating them.

Here the CDR3 reads CASSEPLDRVHTF. CDR3 nucleotide sequence: TGTGCCAGCAGTGAACCCTTGGACAGGGTACATACCTTC. The V gene is TRBV6-1, the J gene TRBJ1-2, with 8 bases fitting TRBD1. Germline V gene lookup returns CDR1 MNHNS and CDR2 SASEGT. Trimming took 2 bases from V and 14 from J; bases not matched to a gene: 10. This CDR3 contains 13 residues.

The rearrangement joins TRBV4-3 to TRBJ2-7; maybe TRBD1 (6 bases). Trimming took off 2 bases at V and 0 bases at J, with 11 bases between the two ends. Germline V gene lookup returns CDR1 LGHNA and CDR2 YSLEER. CDR3 length equals 15 residues. CDR3 amino acids: CASSQPDRPSYEQYF. CDR3 DNA sequence: TGCGCCAGCAGCCAACCCGACAGGCCCTCCTACGAGCAGTACTTC.

V usage is TRBV4-3 and J usage is TRBJ2-7, with D possibly matching TRBD1 (6 bases). Trimming took off 0 bases at V and 1 base at J, with 16 bases between the two ends. The CDR3 consists of 17 residues. Germline CDR1 is LGHNA and CDR2 is YSLEER. The CDR3 region is CASSQEAHGRGSYEQYF. DNA of the CDR3: TGCGCCAGCAGCCAAGAAGCCCACGGCAGGGGATCCTACGAGCAGTACTTC.

The J gene is TRBJ1-1, the V gene TRBV12-5, with D perhaps matching TRBD1 (6 bases). Looked up from germline, CDR1 is LGHNT and CDR2 is FRNRAP. The V end was cut by 8 bases, the J end by 7 bases, with 20 bases between. This CDR3 comprises 14 residues. The CDR3 loop reads CASRERGGAFEAFF. The CDR3 bases are TGTGCTAGTCGAGAGAGAGGGGGGGCCTTTGAAGCTTTCTTT.

The chain carries TRBV19 and TRBJ1-2; TRBD1 is a possible D gene (5 bases). V was trimmed by 3 bases and J by 0 bases, leaving 8 bases between them. The CDR3 is made up of 14 amino acids. Germline-derived CDR1 and CDR2 are LNHDA and SQIVND (reference sequence). The CDR3 here is CASSIARANYGYTF. CDR3 DNA sequence: TGTGCCAGTAGTATTGCCAGGGCTAACTATGGCTACACCTTC.